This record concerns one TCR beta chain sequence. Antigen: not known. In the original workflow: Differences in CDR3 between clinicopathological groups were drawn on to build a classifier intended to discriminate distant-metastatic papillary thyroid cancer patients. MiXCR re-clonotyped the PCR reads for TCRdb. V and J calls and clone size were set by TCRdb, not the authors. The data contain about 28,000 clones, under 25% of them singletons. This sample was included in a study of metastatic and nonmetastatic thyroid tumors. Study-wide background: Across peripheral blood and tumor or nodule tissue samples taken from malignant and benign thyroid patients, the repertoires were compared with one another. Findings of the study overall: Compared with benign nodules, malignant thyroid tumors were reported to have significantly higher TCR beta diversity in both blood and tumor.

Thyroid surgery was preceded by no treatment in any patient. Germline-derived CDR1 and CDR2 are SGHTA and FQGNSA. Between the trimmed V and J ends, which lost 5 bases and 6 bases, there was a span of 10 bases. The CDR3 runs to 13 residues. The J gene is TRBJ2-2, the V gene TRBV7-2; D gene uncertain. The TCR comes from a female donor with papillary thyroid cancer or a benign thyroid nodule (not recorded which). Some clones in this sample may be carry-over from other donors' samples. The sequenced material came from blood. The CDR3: CASSPVISGELFF. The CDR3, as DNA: TGTGCCAGCAGCCCAGTAATTTCCGGGGAGCTGTTTTTT.